Listed below are T cell receptor beta chains from one sample, sequenced in a study of OX40 agonist ivuxolimab in advanced cancers. Using immunoSEQ multiplex PCR, the repertoire was profiled, and TCRdb retains in-frame clones only, with some absent. The sample consists of under 85,000 clones, more than 85% of them appearing once. The sample consisted of CD4+ or CD8+ T cells sorted from blood, taken in a trial of the OX40 agonist ivuxolimab. All receptors derive from an adult with an advanced solid tumor such as melanoma, head and neck, liver or kidney cancer. The CDR3 runs from the conserved cysteine through the conserved F or W. A D gene is named only where the DNA matches it firmly. Clone size, where shown, is once, few, many, or a class for clones that have expanded.

j_gene | abundance | v_gene | d_gene | CDR3aa | CDR3nt
TRBJ2-1 | - | TRBV30 | TRBD2 | CAWSRTVGLVHIYSSYNEQFF | TGTGCCTGGAGCCGGACCGTGGGACTAGTCCACATTTACAGCTCCTACAATGAGCAGTTCTTC
TRBJ1-1 | - | TRBV7-8 | - | CASSPPSPMNTEAFF | TGTGCCAGCAGCCCGCCGTCCCCCATGAACACTGAAGCTTTCTTT
TRBJ2-2 | few | TRBV19 | - | CASSWGWELFF | TGTGCCAGTAGTTGGGGATGGGAGCTGTTTTTT
TRBJ1-6 | - | TRBV27 | - | CASSNGPGYSPLHF | TGTGCCAGCAGTAACGGACCCGGGTATTCACCCCTCCACTTT
TRBJ1-1 | - | TRBV19 | - | CASSIGATEAFF | TGTGCCAGTAGTATAGGGGCAACTGAAGCTTTCTTT
TRBJ2-5 | - | TRBV29-1 | - | CSVGGVRTTQYF | TGCAGCGTTGGGGGAGTTAGGACGACCCAGTACTTC
TRBJ2-5 | - | TRBV9 | TRBD2 | CASSVGEGFGETQYF | TGTGCCAGCAGCGTAGGGGAGGGGTTCGGTGAGACCCAGTACTTC
TRBJ2-3 | - | TRBV18 | - | CASSPLGDTDTQYF | TGTGCCAGCTCACCCCTCGGGGACACAGATACGCAGTATTTT
TRBJ1-4 | once | TRBV13 | TRBD1 | CASSATPGQVNEKLFF | TGTGCCAGCAGCGCCACTCCGGGACAGGTTAATGAAAAACTGTTTTTT
TRBJ1-2 | - | TRBV28 | - | CASSFYGQGIDYGYTF | TGTGCCAGCAGTTTTTATGGTCAAGGAATCGACTATGGCTACACCTTC
TRBJ2-1 | - | TRBV5-6 | TRBD2 | CASSLATRRTSSYNEQFF | TGTGCCAGCAGCTTGGCCACAAGGCGGACTAGCTCCTACAATGAGCAGTTCTTC
TRBJ2-1 | - | TRBV7-3 | - | CASSLTGSSYNEQFF | TGTGCCAGCAGCTTAACAGGAAGCTCCTACAATGAGCAGTTCTTC
TRBJ1-2 | - | TRBV7-2 | - | CASSLGQPGYGYTF | TGTGCCAGCAGCTTAGGTCAGCCCGGGTATGGCTACACCTTC
TRBJ1-6 | - | TRBV9 | - | CASKADSSYNSPLHF | TGTGCCAGCAAGGCGGACAGCTCCTATAATTCACCCCTCCACTTT
TRBJ2-5 | - | TRBV6-5 | TRBD2 | CASSYHAGGASDQYF | TGTGCCAGCAGTTACCATGCGGGGGGGGCATCGGACCAGTACTTC
TRBJ1-2 | - | TRBV15 | - | CATSRDSGDDGYTF | TGTGCCACCAGCAGAGATTCCGGGGATGATGGCTACACCTTC
TRBJ1-6 | few | TRBV4-3 | TRBD1 | CASSQDGTGRSPLHF | TGCGCCAGCAGCCAAGATGGGACAGGGAGATCACCCCTCCACTTT
TRBJ2-7 | - | TRBV27 | - | CASSLGPRGYEQYF | TGTGCCAGCAGTTTAGGCCCCAGGGGTTACGAGCAGTACTTC
TRBJ1-5 | - | TRBV18 | - | CASSPRVGYQPQHF | TGTGCCAGCTCACCTCGGGTGGGGTATCAGCCCCAGCATTTT
TRBJ2-7 | - | TRBV4-3 | - | CASSRGEGYEQYF | TGCGCCAGCAGCAGGGGTGAGGGGTACGAGCAGTACTTC
TRBJ2-5 | - | TRBV27 | TRBD2 | CASSLGSGAPGTQYF | TGTGCCAGCAGTTTGGGTAGCGGGGCCCCTGGGACCCAGTACTTC
TRBJ2-7 | - | TRBV18 | TRBD1 | CASSPPYRGNEQYF | TGTGCCAGCTCACCACCGTACAGGGGGAACGAGCAGTACTTC
TRBJ2-1 | - | TRBV27 | - | CASSLSPTRTPGFF | TGTGCCAGCAGTTTATCCCCGACAAGGACACCGGGGTTCTTC
TRBJ2-5 | - | TRBV4-1 | - | CASSLVGTQETQYF | TGCGCCAGCAGCCTAGTCGGGACACAAGAGACCCAGTACTTC
TRBJ2-1 | - | TRBV28 | - | CASSVQGGDYNEQFF | TGTGCCAGCAGTGTACAGGGGGGGGATTACAATGAGCAGTTCTTC
TRBJ1-1 | - | TRBV10-1 | TRBD1 | CASSPGGPTEAFF | TGCGCCAGCAGTCCAGGGGGCCCCACTGAAGCTTTCTTT
TRBJ1-5 | - | TRBV7-8 | - | CASSPRGDYQPQHF | TGTGCCAGCAGCCCCCGAGGGGATTATCAGCCCCAGCATTTT
TRBJ1-2 | - | TRBV6-5 | - | CASSYSREGGYTF | TGTGCCAGCAGTTACTCGAGAGAGGGAGGCTACACCTTC
TRBJ2-1 | - | TRBV10-1 | - | CASSSSPFNEQFF | TGCGCCAGCAGTTCTTCCCCGTTCAATGAGCAGTTCTTC